Listed below are T cell receptor beta chains from one sample, sequenced in a study of shared clonotypes between healthy human individuals. Generated by immunoSEQ multiplex PCR, the TCRdb table keeps only in-frame clones and is missing some. The data contain around 2.3 million clones, around 95% of them singletons. The sample comprised naive CD4+ T cells sorted from blood. The receptors here all came from a man younger than 35 in good health. The CDR3 runs from the conserved cysteine through the conserved F or W. A D gene is named only where the DNA matches it firmly. A clone size is listed for some rows: how often the clone was seen (once, few, many), or a class if it is expanded.

clone_size	j_call	d_call	v_call	cdr3_aa	cdr3_nt
NA	TRBJ1-4	NA	TRBV6-6	CASGKQGREKLFF	TGTGCCAGCGGAAAACAGGGTCGCGAAAAACTGTTTTTT
NA	TRBJ2-7	NA	TRBV6-6	CASTFPGVYEQYF	TGTGCCAGCACCTTCCCTGGGGTCTACGAGCAGTACTTC
NA	TRBJ1-2	NA	TRBV4-3	CASSQVKGGNYGYTF	TGCGCCAGCAGCCAAGTTAAGGGAGGCAACTATGGCTACACCTTC
NA	TRBJ1-6	NA	TRBV27	CASSFRGVDSPLHF	TGTGCCAGCAGTTTTCGGGGGGTGGATTCACCCCTCCACTTT
few	TRBJ1-1	NA	TRBV29-1	CSSRPGGLNTEAFF	TGCAGCTCTCGGCCGGGGGGCTTGAACACTGAAGCTTTCTTT
NA	TRBJ2-2	NA	TRBV28	CASSPYWTPNTGELFF	TGTGCCAGCAGTCCTTACTGGACGCCGAACACCGGGGAGCTGTTTTTT
NA	TRBJ1-6	NA	TRBV6-1	CASSDPGLPLHF	TGTGCCAGCAGTGACCCGGGTCTGCCCCTCCACTTT
NA	TRBJ1-2	NA	TRBV28	CASSLRSYGYTF	TGTGCCAGCAGTTTACGGAGCTATGGCTACACCTTC
NA	TRBJ2-1	TRBD2	TRBV7-2	CASSLVAGFYNEQFF	TGTGCCAGCAGCTTAGTAGCGGGCTTCTACAATGAGCAGTTCTTC
few	TRBJ1-6	NA	TRBV27	CASSLYGSLNSPLHF	TGTGCCAGCAGTTTATACGGCAGCTTGAATTCACCCCTCCACTTT
NA	TRBJ1-3	NA	TRBV6-5	CASRRGNSGNTIYF	TGTGCCAGCAGACGGGGTAACTCTGGAAACACCATATATTTT
once	TRBJ1-5	NA	TRBV28	CASSLWDIYSNQPQHF	TGTGCCAGCAGTTTGTGGGACATTTATAGCAATCAGCCCCAGCATTTT
NA	TRBJ1-3	TRBD1	TRBV7-9	CASSPATGAVSGNTIYF	TGTGCCAGCAGCCCCGCGACAGGGGCCGTCTCTGGAAACACCATATATTTT
NA	TRBJ1-2	NA	TRBV6-1	CASSGASRDGSYGYTF	TGTGCCAGCAGTGGGGCTTCTAGGGACGGCAGCTATGGCTACACCTTC
NA	TRBJ1-2	TRBD1	TRBV5-4	CASSRTGEYGYTF	TGTGCCAGCAGCCGGACAGGGGAATATGGCTACACCTTC
NA	TRBJ2-3	NA	TRBV2	CASSGDTRTDTQYF	TGTGCCAGCAGTGGGGACACCCGCACAGATACGCAGTATTTT
NA	TRBJ1-2	NA	TRBV19	CASKKKDRFVDGYTF	TGTGCCAGTAAAAAAAAGGATAGGTTTGTCGATGGCTACACCTTC
NA	TRBJ2-3	TRBD1	TRBV30	CASQGARTDTQYF	TGTGCGTCACAGGGGGCTCGTACAGATACGCAGTATTTT
NA	TRBJ2-3	TRBD2	TRBV5-1	CASSLAPSGGSTDTQYF	TGCGCCAGCAGCTTGGCGCCTAGCGGGGGGAGCACAGATACGCAGTATTTT
NA	TRBJ1-1	NA	TRBV6-5	CASSYPGNTEAFF	TGTGCCAGCAGTTACCCGGGAAACACTGAAGCTTTCTTT
NA	TRBJ1-5	TRBD1	TRBV5-1	CASSPSEWDRDQPQHF	TGCGCCAGCAGTCCTAGTGAATGGGACAGGGATCAGCCCCAGCATTTT